This record looks at one TCR beta chain sequence and its context. Its target is unknown. The entry originates in a study of OX40 agonist ivuxolimab in advanced cancers. Study information: The dose-escalation cohort had hepatocellular carcinoma, melanoma, renal cell or head and neck cancer. Whole-study findings and limits: In a subset of nonresponders, normalized T-cell clonal expansion was also low.

Profiled with immunoSEQ multiplex PCR; TCRdb holds only in-frame clones, not every one. Among 65,000 to 80,000 clones listed, around 93% were seen once. Germline lookup yields CDR1 SGHDT and CDR2 YYEEEE. Trimming cost V 4 bases and J 0 bases, with 8 bases left between them. CDR3 length equals 14 residues. The sequencing here drew on CD4+ or CD8+ T cells sorted from blood, taken in a trial of the OX40 agonist ivuxolimab. The TCR sequence derives from an adult with an advanced solid tumor such as melanoma, head and neck, liver or kidney cancer. V gene TRBV5-6 combines with J gene TRBJ1-5, with D perhaps TRBD1 (5 bases). The CDR3 DNA reads TGTGCCAGCAGCCTGACAGATAGCAATCAGCCCCAGCATTTT. The encoded protein is CASSLTDSNQPQHF.